Listed below are T cell receptor beta chains from one sample, sequenced in a study of blood T cell repertoires in COVID-19. The method was immunoSEQ multiplex PCR; TCRdb's version includes in-frame clones alone and lacks a portion of them. The repertoire consists of over 300,000 clones, with 90% occurring once and the leading ten covering roughly 6.8%. The specimen sequenced was peripheral blood. The receptors shown here come from a man aged 18 to 30 with active or convalescent COVID-19. CDR3s include the opening cysteine and the closing phenylalanine or tryptophan. A D gene is named only where the DNA matches it firmly. A row's size may be missing; if present it is once, few, many or a size class.

j_call	v_call	clone_size	d_call	cdr3_aa	cdr3_nt
TRBJ2-3	TRBV9	-	TRBD1	CASSTQTGGGYTQYF	TGTGCCAGCAGCACTCAGACAGGGGGCGGTTATACGCAGTATTTT
TRBJ1-6	TRBV18	-	TRBD1	CASSSTGTGASPLHF	TGTGCCAGCTCGTCTACCGGGACAGGGGCATCACCCCTCCACTTT
TRBJ1-2	TRBV27	once	-	CASSSRQVHYGYTF	TGTGCCAGCAGTTCCCGACAGGTTCACTATGGCTACACCTTC
TRBJ1-3	TRBV28	-	-	CASTPSAVSGNTIYF	TGTGCCAGCACCCCTTCCGCAGTCTCTGGAAACACCATATATTTT
TRBJ1-1	TRBV7-2	-	-	CASSDFGRGRTEAFF	TGTGCCAGCAGCGATTTTGGTCGGGGAAGGACTGAAGCTTTCTTT
TRBJ2-5	TRBV2	once	TRBD2	CASRWTREETQYF	TGTGCCAGCAGGTGGACTAGGGAAGAGACCCAGTACTTC
TRBJ1-6	TRBV27	-	-	CASSFQVSYNSPLHF	-
TRBJ1-4	TRBV3-1/TRBV3-2	-	TRBD1	CASSPGQRATNEKLFF	TGTGCCAGCAGTCCGGGACAGCGGGCAACTAATGAAAAACTGTTTTTT
TRBJ1-3	TRBV28	-	TRBD1	CASSLQGAGGNTIYF	TGTGCCAGCAGCCTACAGGGGGCGGGGGGAAACACCATATATTTT
TRBJ1-4	TRBV5-4	-	-	CASSQLRFNEKLFF	TGTGCCAGCAGCCAGCTGCGGTTTAATGAAAAACTGTTTTTT
TRBJ2-5	TRBV5-1	-	TRBD1	CASLPLPGQGWETQYF	TGCGCCAGCCTACCCCTGCCGGGACAGGGGTGGGAGACCCAGTACTTC
TRBJ1-1	TRBV27	once	-	CASRMIRDSPVAFF	TGTGCCAGCAGAATGATCCGGGACTCACCAGTGGCTTTCTTT
TRBJ2-7	TRBV3-1/TRBV3-2	-	TRBD1	CASSQGTGSLEQYF	TGTGCCAGCAGCCAGGGGACAGGGTCTCTCGAGCAGTACTTC
TRBJ2-3	TRBV5-1	-	-	CAELEARDYRTYTQYF	TGCGCCGAGCTTGAGGCGCGGGATTACCGCACATATACGCAGTATTTT
TRBJ1-2	TRBV19	-	-	CASSMIRGNGYTF	TGTGCCAGTAGTATGATCAGGGGTAATGGCTACACCTTC
TRBJ2-3	TRBV18	-	TRBD2	CASSPRLRGELITDTQYF	TGTGCCAGCTCACCAAGGCTTCGGGGGGAGTTGATAACAGATACGCAGTATTTT
TRBJ2-1	TRBV5-1	-	-	CASSINNEQFF	TGCGCCAGCAGCATAAACAATGAGCAGTTCTTC
TRBJ2-3	TRBV5-4	-	-	CASSLASTDTQYF	TGTGCCAGCAGCTTGGCTAGCACAGATACGCAGTATTTT
TRBJ2-1	TRBV27	-	-	CASSRGGSANEQFF	TGTGCCAGCAGTAGGGGGGGATCAGCTAATGAGCAGTTCTTC
TRBJ1-4	TRBV6-5	-	-	CASSWRQAPGKLFF	TGTGCCAGCAGTTGGCGACAGGCTCCCGGAAAACTGTTTTTT
TRBJ2-2	TRBV29-1	-	TRBD2	CSVLSPLSSGSGTGELFF	TGCAGCGTTCTCTCCCCACTCAGTAGCGGGAGCGGCACCGGGGAGCTGTTTTTT
TRBJ1-1	TRBV5-6	-	-	CASSLIAGKMNTEAFF	TGTGCCAGCAGCCTGATAGCAGGGAAAATGAACACTGAAGCTTTCTTT
TRBJ2-1	TRBV15	-	-	CATSRGGLADEQFF	TGTGCCACCAGCAGGGGGGGGCTAGCGGATGAGCAGTTCTTC
TRBJ2-7	TRBV2	-	-	CASSDYIYEQYF	TGTGCCAGCAGTGACTATATCTACGAGCAGTACTTC
TRBJ2-7	TRBV6-5	few	TRBD2	CASSYTTSGRLYEQYF	TGTGCCAGCAGTTACACCACTAGCGGGAGGTTGTACGAGCAGTACTTC
TRBJ2-1	TRBV4-2	-	TRBD2	CASSQAQREALYEQFF	TGTGCCAGCAGCCAAGCCCAGCGGGAGGCCTTGTATGAGCAGTTCTTC
TRBJ1-1	TRBV9	-	-	CASSPWEGQGTEAFF	TGTGCCAGCAGCCCCTGGGAGGGGCAGGGAACTGAAGCTTTCTTT
TRBJ2-5	TRBV19	-	-	CASSIDGETQYF	TGTGCCAGTAGTATAGACGGGGAGACCCAGTACTTC
TRBJ2-7	TRBV6-5	-	-	CASSPDISIQYF	TGTGCCAGCAGCCCCGACATCTCGATACAGTACTTC
TRBJ1-4	TRBV7-4	few	TRBD1	CASSEGQPNEKLFF	TGTGCCAGCAGCGAGGGACAGCCAAATGAAAAACTGTTTTTT
TRBJ1-5	TRBV6-5	-	TRBD1	CASSYSQGAPEPQHF	TGTGCCAGCAGTTATTCCCAGGGGGCGCCGGAGCCCCAGCATTTT
TRBJ2-1	TRBV15	-	-	CATSRVSRGNEQFF	TGTGCCACCAGCAGAGTTTCAAGGGGCAATGAGCAGTTCTTC
TRBJ2-2	TRBV2	few	TRBD1	CASRTGPGELFF	TGTGCCAGCAGGACAGGGCCCGGGGAGCTGTTTTTT
TRBJ1-1	TRBV7-9	-	-	CASSLAAIYQAAFF	TGTGCCAGCAGCTTAGCGGCCATCTACCAAGCGGCTTTCTTT
TRBJ1-1	TRBV10-2	few	TRBD1	CASSNRGHTEAFF	TGCGCCAGCAGTAACAGGGGGCACACTGAAGCTTTCTTT
TRBJ1-1	TRBV10-3	-	TRBD1	CAISESGAGGEAFF	TGTGCCATCAGTGAGTCGGGGGCAGGGGGTGAAGCTTTCTTT
TRBJ1-2	TRBV7-9	-	TRBD1	CASSLPYRGRNYGYTF	TGTGCCAGCAGCTTACCGTACAGGGGGCGGAACTATGGCTACACCTTC
TRBJ2-3	TRBV5-5	-	TRBD2	CASSVTGRATDTQYF	TGTGCCAGCAGCGTTACCGGGAGGGCCACAGATACGCAGTATTTT
TRBJ2-3	TRBV5-1	-	TRBD1	CASSLQGVADTQYF	TGCGCCAGCAGCTTGCAGGGGGTGGCAGATACGCAGTATTTT
TRBJ2-1	TRBV19	-	TRBD2	CASSIGTSVNEQFF	TGTGCCAGTAGTATCGGGACTAGCGTAAATGAGCAGTTCTTC
TRBJ1-4	TRBV24-1	-	-	CATSEDGATNEKLFF	TGTGCCACCAGTGAAGACGGAGCAACTAATGAAAAACTGTTTTTT
TRBJ1-6	TRBV7-9	-	-	CASSPLGPHSPLHF	TGTGCCAGCAGCCCACTAGGGCCGCATTCACCCCTCCACTTT
TRBJ2-1	TRBV7-2	-	-	CASSLVQTEQFF	TGTGCCAGCAGCTTAGTACAGACCGAGCAGTTCTTC